This record covers a single T cell receptor beta chain. The antigen remains undetermined. The sequenced fragment ends 3 residues before the CDR3 boundary, so the rest is inferred from the germline J gene. Additional DNA sequences in this sample encode the identical CDR3. This sample is drawn from a study of T cells in women clearing cervical HPV infection. Overall study: Cases: HPV16-related CIN3 or worse on histology, 2 invasive cancers. Findings of the study overall: TRBV6-7 abundance was lower in cases than controls (roughly 0.11% versus 0.16%). CIN3+ cases had significantly higher TCR richness than controls; evenness did not differ.

Method: immunoSEQ multiplex PCR; TCRdb's copy keeps in-frame clones and lacks some. This repertoire includes about 36,000 clones. The CDR3 totals 11 residues. V was trimmed by 1 base and J by 4 bases, leaving 4 bases between them. CDR1 DFQATT and CDR2 SNEGSKA come from the germline V gene (reference sequence). The sequencing input was blood buffy coat. The TCR sequence derives from a woman aged 18 to 75 with a cervical HPV16 infection that either progressed to CIN3+ or cleared (not recorded which). The chain joins TRBV20-1 to TRBJ2-5; the D is unclear. The CDR3 bases that were read are TGCAGTGCTAGAGTCGGAGAGACC. Translating gives CSARVGET. The entire CDR3 protein is CSARVGETQYF.